The rows below give T cell receptor beta chains drawn from one sample of a study of blood T cell repertoires in COVID-19. The assay was immunoSEQ multiplex PCR, and TCRdb's table has in-frame clones only and misses some. In the table there are 250,000 or so clones, about 80% of which are singletons. Specimen: peripheral blood. All receptors derive from a woman of 80 years or more with acute or convalescent COVID-19. Both conserved end residues are part of each CDR3. Fields, in order: V gene, J gene, CDR3 length, clone size, D gene, CDR3 DNA, CDR3 protein. The D gene is left open where the match is weak. The size field is filled for only some rows; it gives once, few, many or a size class.

v_call: TRBV14
j_call: TRBJ2-1
cdr3_length: 13
clone_size: -
d_call: TRBD2
cdr3_nt: TGTGCCAGCCAGCGGGAGCTCTACAATGAGCAGTTCTTC
cdr3_aa: CASQRELYNEQFF

v_call: TRBV6-5
j_call: TRBJ2-1
cdr3_length: 15
clone_size: -
d_call: TRBD2
cdr3_nt: TGTGCCAGCAGTTTCGGACTAGCGGGAGGGAATGAGCAGTTCTTC
cdr3_aa: CASSFGLAGGNEQFF

v_call: TRBV6-2/TRBV6-3
j_call: TRBJ2-5
cdr3_length: 13
clone_size: -
d_call: -
cdr3_nt: TGTGCCAGCAGCGATACAAGACAAGAGACCCAGTACTTC
cdr3_aa: CASSDTRQETQYF

v_call: TRBV10-2
j_call: TRBJ2-3
cdr3_length: 12
clone_size: once
d_call: -
cdr3_nt: TGCGCCACCCAGGGGAGCACAGATACGCAGTATTTT
cdr3_aa: CATQGSTDTQYF

v_call: TRBV7-6
j_call: TRBJ2-5
cdr3_length: 18
clone_size: -
d_call: TRBD2
cdr3_nt: TGTGCCAGCAGCTTACCAGGGACTAGCGGGGGGGGCCAAGAGACCCAGTACTTC
cdr3_aa: CASSLPGTSGGGQETQYF

v_call: TRBV19
j_call: TRBJ2-5
cdr3_length: 14
clone_size: -
d_call: -
cdr3_nt: TGTGCCAGTTCTCAACCCGGGAGTGTGAAGACCCAGTACTTC
cdr3_aa: CASSQPGSVKTQYF

v_call: TRBV3-1/TRBV3-2
j_call: TRBJ1-2
cdr3_length: 15
clone_size: -
d_call: TRBD1
cdr3_nt: TGTGCCAGCAGCCAATCCGACAGGGATTTCCGGGGCTACACCTTC
cdr3_aa: CASSQSDRDFRGYTF

v_call: TRBV14
j_call: TRBJ2-3
cdr3_length: 14
clone_size: -
d_call: -
cdr3_nt: TGTGCCAGCAGCCCCCGTCTAAGCACAGATACGCAGTATTTT
cdr3_aa: CASSPRLSTDTQYF

v_call: TRBV6-2/TRBV6-3
j_call: TRBJ1-1
cdr3_length: 16
clone_size: few
d_call: -
cdr3_nt: TGTGCCAGCAGTTACCCCGAGGGGCTCGGGGGCACTGAAGCTTTCTTT
cdr3_aa: CASSYPEGLGGTEAFF

v_call: TRBV21-1
j_call: TRBJ1-1
cdr3_length: 11
clone_size: few
d_call: -
cdr3_nt: TGTGCCAGCAGGGCAGGGGGGCGAGCTTTCTTT
cdr3_aa: CASRAGGRAFF

v_call: TRBV2
j_call: TRBJ1-1
cdr3_length: 16
clone_size: -
d_call: -
cdr3_nt: TGTGCCAGCAGTGGCCCCCCCGGGACAAGGTTTAGTGAAGCTTTCTTT
cdr3_aa: CASSGPPGTRFSEAFF

v_call: TRBV3-1/TRBV3-2
j_call: TRBJ1-1
cdr3_length: 14
clone_size: -
d_call: TRBD1
cdr3_nt: TGTGCCAGCAGCCAAGACGGGACAGATACTGAAGCTTTCTTT
cdr3_aa: CASSQDGTDTEAFF

v_call: TRBV19
j_call: TRBJ2-7
cdr3_length: 13
clone_size: few
d_call: -
cdr3_nt: TGTGCCAGTAGCCTACAGAGCTCCTACGAGCAGTACTTC
cdr3_aa: CASSLQSSYEQYF

v_call: TRBV11-2
j_call: TRBJ1-1
cdr3_length: 13
clone_size: -
d_call: -
cdr3_nt: TGTGCCAGCAGCTTAGATGGGCACCTTGAAGCTTTCTTT
cdr3_aa: CASSLDGHLEAFF